This TCR beta chain was sequenced for a study of PD-1 blockade in classical Hodgkin lymphoma. Regarding the study as a whole: A reduction in baseline TCR diversity was reportedly seen in newly diagnosed patients relative to healthy donors.

With respect to this clone: The antigen remains undetermined.

Time point in this sample: newly diagnosed, previously untreated cHL patient sample. CD4+ T cells were purified from thawed PBMCs by negative selection. Comparison relied on PBMCs that came from newly diagnosed, untreated classical Hodgkin lymphoma. The repertoire was sequenced with immunoSEQ multiplex PCR; TCRdb's copy has only in-frame clones and lacks some. The profile shows 15,000 to 25,000 clones, about 85% of them singletons. The CDR3 is 15 residues long. Looked up from germline, CDR1 is MDHEN and CDR2 is SYDVKM. The ends were cut back, 6 bases at V and 5 bases at J, with 17 bases in the middle.

Material: CD4+ T cells from blood. The clonotype originates from a human donor with classical Hodgkin lymphoma. The chain employs TRBV28 and TRBJ1-5; D not certain. In DNA form, the CDR3 reads TGTGCCAGCAGGACGTATGAGGGAGATGATCAGCCCCAGCATTTT. Translated: CASRTYEGDDQPQHF. The whole variable domain, remainder taken from reference TRBV28 and TRBJ1-5, is DVKVTQSSRYLVKRTGEKVFLECVQDMDHENMFWYRQDPGLGLRLIYFSYDVKMKEKGDIPEGYSVSREKKERFSLILESASTNQTSMYLCASRTYEGDDQPQHFGDGTRLSIL.